The sequence of this T cell receptor (beta chain) was determined in a study of blood T cells in healthy people across ages (dated by TCRdb to about 2015). In the study overall: In model experiments, template switching captured about one uniquely barcoded TCR beta cDNA molecule for every two T cells. To avoid experimental bias, donors of different ages were spread randomly across the sequencing lanes. Age-related changes in TCR beta repertoire diversity were measured in the study by deep sequencing normalized with unique cDNA molecular identifiers. Using the same blood draw, the study looked at two additional independent replicas of 1 million unique cDNA reads for two donors, one aged 18 to 30 and the other aged 80 or older. Donors were grouped into four age groups: young (average 16 years), middle-aged (approximately 41), aged (around 56) and long-lived (over 80). What the authors observed across the whole study: Observed TCR beta diversity per million T cells fell roughly linearly with age, and a significant reduction was already apparent by age about 36. There was a strong correlation between observed TCR beta diversity and the percentage of naive T cells measured by flow cytometry. Estimates of total diversity based on one million sequenced T cells were regarded as lower bounds and as underestimates. Because donor CMV infection status was unknown, age-related changes in expanded clonotypes were potentially confounded. Compared with the aged group, the long-lived group had more naive CD4+ T cells, fewer expanded clones and increased TCR diversity, a pattern suggesting age selection. Conclusive comparison of naive and antigen-experienced compartments was prevented by the profiling of bulk unsorted PBMCs.

This clonotype was picked up many times. Its recognized antigen is unknown. The sample holds no much larger clone one base away, and base qualities are not on file. The library was built by means of 5' RACE. The sequencer listed for this sample is Illumina HiSeq 2500. The second PCR ran for roughly 7 to 11 cycles and used a J-beta primer mix along with a sample-barcoded 5' primer. A template-switch 5' adaptor carrying 12 random nucleotides introduced a unique molecular identifier onto each TCR beta cDNA molecule. Each sample yielded at least 3 million CDR3-containing paired-end reads. First-strand cDNA was synthesized from all RNA with the Mint cDNA synthesis kit, primed by a TRBC-specific oligonucleotide. Following uracil-DNA glycosylase treatment, all cDNA underwent a first 18-cycle PCR with the universal primers M1SS and BC2_uni_R. The study's own analysis went as follows. Each sample was normalized by randomly selecting 1 million high-quality reads, each carrying a distinct molecular identifier. Reads with shared molecular identifiers were discarded instead of being binned into consensus sequences. CDR3 identification, clonotype clustering and error correction used MiTCR with a Q25 quality threshold and the strictest error-elimination algorithm. A nonparametric unseen species model with Euler transformation was used to estimate a lower bound on total TCR beta diversity. TCRdb redid the processing of the public reads, applying fastp at Q25 and MiXCR, and retained in-frame beta chains. Rows are combined by CDR3 protein, so each entry shows the most common genes and DNA. The V and J calls here are based on TCRdb, not the publication. The sample table records about 1.4 million distinct CDR3 sequences; almost 60% of these occur just once. The ten largest account for over 6.5% of the sample.

The germline V gene sets CDR1 to MDHEN and CDR2 to SYDVKM. V is pruned by 5 bases and J by 3 bases, leaving 6 bases of the junction without a gene match. There are 15 amino acids in the CDR3, from cysteine to phenylalanine inclusive. Only the CDR3 portion is preserved as DNA: 45 bases, with reading frame beginning at the first base. The roughly 42 donors, aged about 6 to 95 years, were systemically healthy Caucasian individuals from Russia. Each donor gave about 11 milliliters of peripheral blood, drawn into EDTA-treated Vacutainer tubes. Ficoll-Paque density-gradient centrifugation was used to isolate PBMCs, with at least 7 million obtained per sample. Total RNA was extracted from PBMCs with Trizol reagent, with at least 6 micrograms obtained per sample. For every donor, an aliquot of PBMCs went through flow cytometry to measure the percentages of naive CD45RAhigh/CD27high T cells.

The V and J genes are TRBV28 and TRBJ2-3; 9 bases in between match TRBD1. The clonotype originates from a man aged 18 to 35 in good health. The sequencing input was blood. The DNA reads as follows: TGTGCCAGCAGTCGACCGGGACAGGGAACAGATACGCAGTATTTT. Its protein reads: CASSRPGQGTDTQYF.